This T cell receptor (beta chain) is from a study of cytomegalovirus exposure and HLA in healthy donors. Germline V gene data show CDR1 as KGHSH and CDR2 as LQKENI. V lost 3 bases and J 2 bases, leaving 10 bases between the germline ends. The CDR3 extends over 14 amino acids. This PCR relied on a set of 60 Vbeta primers and 13 Jbeta primers. TCRdb's table, derived via immunoSEQ multiplex PCR, lists solely in-frame clones and lacks some. The data contain roughly 150,000 clones, 65% to 85% of them seen just once; the ten biggest clones take up 2% to 3%. This receptor was obtained from a male donor in good health and CMV-seronegative. Sample: PBMCs. This sequence joins TRBV18 and TRBJ1-2; no clear D. CDR3 nucleotides: TGTGCCAGCTCACCCCGCGGCGGCAACTATGGCTACACCTTC. Residues: CASSPRGGNYGYTF.